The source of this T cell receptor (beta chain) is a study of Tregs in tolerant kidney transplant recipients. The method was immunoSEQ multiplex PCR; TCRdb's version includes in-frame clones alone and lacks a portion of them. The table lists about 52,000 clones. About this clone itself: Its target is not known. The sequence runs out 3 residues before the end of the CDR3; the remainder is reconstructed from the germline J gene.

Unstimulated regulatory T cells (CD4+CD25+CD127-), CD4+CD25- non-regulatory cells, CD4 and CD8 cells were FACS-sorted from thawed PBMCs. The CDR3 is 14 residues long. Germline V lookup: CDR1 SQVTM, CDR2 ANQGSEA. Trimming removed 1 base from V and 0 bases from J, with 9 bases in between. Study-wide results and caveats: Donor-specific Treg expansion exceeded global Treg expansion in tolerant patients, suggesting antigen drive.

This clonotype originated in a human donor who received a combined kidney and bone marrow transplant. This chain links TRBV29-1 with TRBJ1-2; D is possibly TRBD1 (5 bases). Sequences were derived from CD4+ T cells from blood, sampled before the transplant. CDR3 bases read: TGCAGCGTTGAAGGGGGGGAGGCTAACTATGGC. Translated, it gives CSVEGGEANYG. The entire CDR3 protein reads CSVEGGEANYGYTF.